This T cell receptor (beta chain) derives from a study of T cells after yellow fever vaccination. Across the study: Low-cell-number fractions underwent preparation using SMART-Seq v4 Ultra Low Input. Regarding the study as a whole: A minor fraction of clonotypes spanned both CD4 and CD8 compartments. Bulk-population clonotypes that are abundant could appear as contaminants in FACS-sorted repertoires. A secondary response was less intense yet reached its peak sooner, at day 5 versus 15.

TCRdb independently ran MiXCR on the 5' RACE reads; one entry per CDR3 protein. The sample lists approximately 120,000 distinct CDR3 sequences; nearly 15% were seen once. Trimming took 6 bases from V and 5 from J, leaving 16 bases between them. This CDR3 spans 14 amino acids. The sample holds a few counts of this clonotype. The antigen is undetermined. This sample comprised CD8+ T cells sorted from PBMCs, obtained 5 days after the yellow fever booster vaccination. This TCR was sampled from a man between 18 and 29 years old who received the YFV17D yellow fever vaccine. The rearrangement joins TRBV12-3 or TRBV12-4 to TRBJ2-5; D uncertain. The CDR3 bases are TGTGCCAGCAGCCCATACCTAGGTTGGGAGACCCAGTACTTC. This translates into CASSPYLGWETQYF.